A selection of T cell receptor beta chains follows, all from one sample in a study of control samples from healthy donors and cancer patients. The table came from immunoSEQ multiplex PCR; TCRdb's copy has only in-frame clones and leaves some out. The table records approximately 150,000 clones, around 92% of them present only once. Material for sequencing was blood. The receptors stem from a young man in good health. Each CDR3 is given with its conserved first and last residue. The order of the fields is CDR3 DNA, CDR3 protein, J gene, clone size, CDR3 length, V gene, D gene. The D gene is left open where the match is weak. The size entry is marked missing in some rows and otherwise reads once, few, many or a size class.

cdr3_nt: TGTGCCAGTGGGGACAGGAGGGACACTGAAGCTTTCTTT
cdr3_aa: CASGDRRDTEAFF
j_call: TRBJ1-1
clone_size: -
cdr3_length: 13
v_call: TRBV21-1
d_call: -

cdr3_nt: TGTGCCTGGAGTGTACGGAGGGACAGCCCCTATGGCTACACCTTC
cdr3_aa: CAWSVRRDSPYGYTF
j_call: TRBJ1-2
clone_size: -
cdr3_length: 15
v_call: TRBV30
d_call: TRBD1

cdr3_nt: TGTGCTAGTGGTTTGGGGTCCTCTACCAAGGGCTACACCTTC
cdr3_aa: CASGLGSSTKGYTF
j_call: TRBJ1-2
clone_size: -
cdr3_length: 14
v_call: TRBV12-5
d_call: -

cdr3_nt: TGTGCCAGCTCACCACTATCCGGGGCGGGGACCGGGGAGCTGTTTTTT
cdr3_aa: CASSPLSGAGTGELFF
j_call: TRBJ2-2
clone_size: -
cdr3_length: 16
v_call: TRBV18
d_call: -

cdr3_nt: TGTGCCAGCAGCGTGGACGGGGGCCGCGCTGAAGCTTTCTTT
cdr3_aa: CASSVDGGRAEAFF
j_call: TRBJ1-1
clone_size: -
cdr3_length: 14
v_call: TRBV9
d_call: -

cdr3_nt: TGTGCCAGCAGTTATTCACCTAGGTCCCAAGAGACCCAGTACTTC
cdr3_aa: CASSYSPRSQETQYF
j_call: TRBJ2-5
clone_size: -
cdr3_length: 15
v_call: TRBV6-2/TRBV6-3
d_call: -

cdr3_nt: TGTGCCAGCAGTCTGGGACAGGGCTTAAACATTCAGTACTTC
cdr3_aa: CASSLGQGLNIQYF
j_call: TRBJ2-4
clone_size: -
cdr3_length: 14
v_call: TRBV27
d_call: TRBD1

cdr3_nt: TGTGCCAGTAGCCATAGTGGCAACTCCTACGAGCAGTACTTC
cdr3_aa: CASSHSGNSYEQYF
j_call: TRBJ2-7
clone_size: -
cdr3_length: 14
v_call: TRBV19
d_call: -

cdr3_nt: TGTGCCAGCAGCGGCCAGACGAATCAGCCCCAGCATTTT
cdr3_aa: CASSGQTNQPQHF
j_call: TRBJ1-5
clone_size: -
cdr3_length: 13
v_call: TRBV11-2
d_call: -

cdr3_nt: TGTGCCAGCAGCTTGGGTATAGTCATGAACACTGAAGCTTTCTTT
cdr3_aa: CASSLGIVMNTEAFF
j_call: TRBJ1-1
clone_size: -
cdr3_length: 15
v_call: TRBV5-5
d_call: -

cdr3_nt: TGTGCCAGCCGCCAGGGATCGAACACTGAAGCTTTCTTT
cdr3_aa: CASRQGSNTEAFF
j_call: TRBJ1-1
clone_size: -
cdr3_length: 13
v_call: TRBV19
d_call: -

cdr3_nt: TGCAGTGCTAGTCCAATGGGACAGCAAGAGACCCAGTACTTC
cdr3_aa: CSASPMGQQETQYF
j_call: TRBJ2-5
clone_size: -
cdr3_length: 14
v_call: TRBV20-1
d_call: TRBD1

cdr3_nt: TGTGCCAGCAGCAAGGGAACTAATGAAAAACTGTTTTTT
cdr3_aa: CASSKGTNEKLFF
j_call: TRBJ1-4
clone_size: once
cdr3_length: 13
v_call: TRBV2
d_call: -

cdr3_nt: TGTGCCAGCAGCCGCGGACAGCCCGGAGGGAACACTGAAGCTTTCTTT
cdr3_aa: CASSRGQPGGNTEAFF
j_call: TRBJ1-1
clone_size: -
cdr3_length: 16
v_call: TRBV11-2
d_call: -

cdr3_nt: TGTGCCAGTAGTATGGGTGGGGGCCAGTACACTGAAGCTTTCTTT
cdr3_aa: CASSMGGGQYTEAFF
j_call: TRBJ1-1
clone_size: once
cdr3_length: 15
v_call: TRBV19
d_call: -

cdr3_nt: TGTGCCATCAGTGAGTCCGGGCAATCCTACAATGAGCAGTTCTTC
cdr3_aa: CAISESGQSYNEQFF
j_call: TRBJ2-1
clone_size: -
cdr3_length: 15
v_call: TRBV10-3
d_call: -

cdr3_nt: TGTGCCAGCAGTCTCAGGGGGCCTGGGGCCAACGTCCTGACTTTC
cdr3_aa: CASSLRGPGANVLTF
j_call: TRBJ2-6
clone_size: -
cdr3_length: 15
v_call: TRBV5-8
d_call: TRBD1

cdr3_nt: TGTGCCAGCAGCTACGTCCGGACCTTAATCGGCACAGATACGCAGTATTTT
cdr3_aa: CASSYVRTLIGTDTQYF
j_call: TRBJ2-3
clone_size: -
cdr3_length: 17
v_call: TRBV7-9
d_call: -

cdr3_nt: TGTGCCAGCAGTTTAGCGAGAAGGTTGGGCACTGAAGCTTTCTTT
cdr3_aa: CASSLARRLGTEAFF
j_call: TRBJ1-1
clone_size: -
cdr3_length: 15
v_call: TRBV28
d_call: -

cdr3_nt: TGCAGTGCTAGTTGGGGTGGCTACACCTTC
cdr3_aa: CSASWGGYTF
j_call: TRBJ1-2
clone_size: -
cdr3_length: 10
v_call: TRBV20-1
d_call: -

cdr3_nt: TGTGCCAGTAGTATAGATGGGACAGCTGGAAACACCATATATTTT
cdr3_aa: CASSIDGTAGNTIYF
j_call: TRBJ1-3
clone_size: -
cdr3_length: 15
v_call: TRBV19
d_call: TRBD1

cdr3_nt: TGTGCCAGCAGCTTACAGGGGTACACTGAAGCTTTCTTT
cdr3_aa: CASSLQGYTEAFF
j_call: TRBJ1-1
clone_size: once
cdr3_length: 13
v_call: TRBV7-2
d_call: -

cdr3_nt: TGTGCCAGCAGCTTTCTGGAGGGCGAGCAGTTCTTC
cdr3_aa: CASSFLEGEQFF
j_call: TRBJ2-1
clone_size: -
cdr3_length: 12
v_call: TRBV7-3
d_call: -

cdr3_nt: TGTGCCAGCAGCGTAGGAACAGGGGCTTCTGGCTACACCTTC
cdr3_aa: CASSVGTGASGYTF
j_call: TRBJ1-2
clone_size: -
cdr3_length: 14
v_call: TRBV9
d_call: TRBD1

cdr3_nt: TGTGCCAGCATCCGAGGGGGCCTAGTCTATGGCTACACCTTC
cdr3_aa: CASIRGGLVYGYTF
j_call: TRBJ1-2
clone_size: few
cdr3_length: 14
v_call: TRBV28
d_call: TRBD1

cdr3_nt: TGTGCCAGCAGGAGACAGGGGGCGGGGAACACTGAAGCTTTCTTT
cdr3_aa: CASRRQGAGNTEAFF
j_call: TRBJ1-1
clone_size: -
cdr3_length: 15
v_call: TRBV2
d_call: TRBD1

cdr3_nt: TGCAGCGTTTCTAAGAATAGCGGGGGCGCGGATACGCAGTATTTT
cdr3_aa: CSVSKNSGGADTQYF
j_call: TRBJ2-3
clone_size: -
cdr3_length: 15
v_call: TRBV29-1
d_call: TRBD2

cdr3_nt: TGTGCCAGCAGCGTAGCTGTGTCTCCCGGGGAGCTGTTTTTT
cdr3_aa: CASSVAVSPGELFF
j_call: TRBJ2-2
clone_size: once
cdr3_length: 14
v_call: TRBV9
d_call: -

cdr3_nt: TGCAGTGCTAGAGTCGATGAAAAACTGTTTTTT
cdr3_aa: CSARVDEKLFF
j_call: TRBJ1-4
clone_size: -
cdr3_length: 11
v_call: TRBV20-1
d_call: -

cdr3_nt: TGTGCCTTCGGGACATCCAACTATGGCTACACCTTC
cdr3_aa: CAFGTSNYGYTF
j_call: TRBJ1-2
clone_size: -
cdr3_length: 12
v_call: TRBV30
d_call: -

cdr3_nt: TGCGGGGAGGACGCAGCCTACGAGCAGTACTTC
cdr3_aa: CGEDAAYEQYF
j_call: TRBJ2-7
clone_size: -
cdr3_length: 11
v_call: TRBV20-1
d_call: -

cdr3_nt: TGTGCCACCAGCAGAGAAACCGACGGTCATCAGCCCCAGCATTTT
cdr3_aa: CATSRETDGHQPQHF
j_call: TRBJ1-5
clone_size: -
cdr3_length: 15
v_call: TRBV15
d_call: -

cdr3_nt: TGTGCCACCAGCAGAGAGCCGGTTCGGTCATATAGCAATCAGCCCCAGCATTTT
cdr3_aa: CATSREPVRSYSNQPQHF
j_call: TRBJ1-5
clone_size: -
cdr3_length: 18
v_call: TRBV15
d_call: -

cdr3_nt: TGTGCCAGCAGTCTGACACAGGGGAACACTGAAGCTTTCTTT
cdr3_aa: CASSLTQGNTEAFF
j_call: TRBJ1-1
clone_size: -
cdr3_length: 14
v_call: TRBV3-1/TRBV3-2
d_call: -

cdr3_nt: TGTGCCAGCAGCTACCCCCTGGGGAGAAATAATTCACCCCTCCACTTT
cdr3_aa: CASSYPLGRNNSPLHF
j_call: TRBJ1-6
clone_size: -
cdr3_length: 16
v_call: TRBV11-2
d_call: -

cdr3_nt: TGCAGTGCTAGTGCTCACACAGATACGCAGTATTTT
cdr3_aa: CSASAHTDTQYF
j_call: TRBJ2-3
clone_size: -
cdr3_length: 12
v_call: TRBV20-1
d_call: -

cdr3_nt: TGTGCCAGCAGCTTAGACCCAGCCACATCCTACGAGCAGTACTTC
cdr3_aa: CASSLDPATSYEQYF
j_call: TRBJ2-7
clone_size: -
cdr3_length: 15
v_call: TRBV11-2
d_call: -

cdr3_nt: TGTGCCAGCAGCCAGGAAAGGACAGCGAATAATTCACCCCTCCACTTT
cdr3_aa: CASSQERTANNSPLHF
j_call: TRBJ1-6
clone_size: -
cdr3_length: 16
v_call: TRBV4-2
d_call: -

cdr3_nt: TGTGCCAGCAGTTCTTGGGGGGTCTCCTACGAGCAGTACTTC
cdr3_aa: CASSSWGVSYEQYF
j_call: TRBJ2-7
clone_size: -
cdr3_length: 14
v_call: TRBV27
d_call: -

cdr3_nt: TGTGCCAGCAGTTACAGACAGGGAAACACTGAAGCTTTCTTT
cdr3_aa: CASSYRQGNTEAFF
j_call: TRBJ1-1
clone_size: -
cdr3_length: 14
v_call: TRBV2
d_call: TRBD1

cdr3_nt: TGTGCCAGCTCGTCCGGGACACCGAACACCGGGGAGCTGTTTTTT
cdr3_aa: CASSSGTPNTGELFF
j_call: TRBJ2-2
clone_size: -
cdr3_length: 15
v_call: TRBV18
d_call: -

cdr3_nt: TGTGCCACCAGCAGAGGAGCAGGGGGTAGGAGCTACACCTTC
cdr3_aa: CATSRGAGGRSYTF
j_call: TRBJ1-2
clone_size: -
cdr3_length: 14
v_call: TRBV15
d_call: TRBD1

cdr3_nt: TGTGCCATCAGTGAGTCAGGGACAGGGACGTACACTGAAGCTTTCTTT
cdr3_aa: CAISESGTGTYTEAFF
j_call: TRBJ1-1
clone_size: -
cdr3_length: 16
v_call: TRBV10-3
d_call: TRBD1

cdr3_nt: TGTGCCAGCGCAGAGGGGGCGGGCTACGAGCAGTACTTC
cdr3_aa: CASAEGAGYEQYF
j_call: TRBJ2-7
clone_size: once
cdr3_length: 13
v_call: TRBV9
d_call: TRBD1